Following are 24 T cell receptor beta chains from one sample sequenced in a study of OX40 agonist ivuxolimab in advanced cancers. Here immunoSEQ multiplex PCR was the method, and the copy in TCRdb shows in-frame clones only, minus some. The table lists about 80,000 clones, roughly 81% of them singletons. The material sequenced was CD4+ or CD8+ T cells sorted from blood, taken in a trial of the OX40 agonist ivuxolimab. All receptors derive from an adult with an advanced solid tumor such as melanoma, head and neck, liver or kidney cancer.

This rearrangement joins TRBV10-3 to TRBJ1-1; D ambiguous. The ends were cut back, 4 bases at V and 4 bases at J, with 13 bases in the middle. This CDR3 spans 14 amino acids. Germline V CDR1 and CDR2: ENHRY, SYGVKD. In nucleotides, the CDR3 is TGTGCCATCAGTGGTAACCGGCCGATCACTGAAGCTTTCTTT. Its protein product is CAISGNRPITEAFF.

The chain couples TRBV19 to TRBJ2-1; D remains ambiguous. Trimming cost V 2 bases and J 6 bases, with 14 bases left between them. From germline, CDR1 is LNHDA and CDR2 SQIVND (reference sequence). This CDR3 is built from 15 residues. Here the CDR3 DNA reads TGTGCCAGTAGTATATTGGGCGTAGAAGGCAATGAGCAGTTCTTC. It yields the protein CASSILGVEGNEQFF.

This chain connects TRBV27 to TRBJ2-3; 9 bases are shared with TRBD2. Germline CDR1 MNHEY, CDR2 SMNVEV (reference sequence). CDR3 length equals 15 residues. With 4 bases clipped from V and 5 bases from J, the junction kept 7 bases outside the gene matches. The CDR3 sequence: CASSWAGGPGDTQYF. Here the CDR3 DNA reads TGTGCCAGCAGTTGGGCGGGAGGGCCGGGAGATACGCAGTATTTT.

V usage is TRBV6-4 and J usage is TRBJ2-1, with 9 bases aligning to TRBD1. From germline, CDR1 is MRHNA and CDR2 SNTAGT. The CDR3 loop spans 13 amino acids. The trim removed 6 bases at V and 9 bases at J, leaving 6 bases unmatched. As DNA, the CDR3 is TGTGCCAGCAGCTTACAGGGGGCGGGTGAGCAGTTCTTC. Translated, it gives CASSLQGAGEQFF.

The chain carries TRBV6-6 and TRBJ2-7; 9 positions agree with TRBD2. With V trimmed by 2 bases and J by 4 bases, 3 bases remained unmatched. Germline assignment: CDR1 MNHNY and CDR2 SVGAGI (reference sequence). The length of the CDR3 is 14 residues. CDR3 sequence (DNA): TGTGCCAGCAGTTACGCTAGCGGGGTATACGAGCAGTACTTC. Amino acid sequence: CASSYASGVYEQYF.

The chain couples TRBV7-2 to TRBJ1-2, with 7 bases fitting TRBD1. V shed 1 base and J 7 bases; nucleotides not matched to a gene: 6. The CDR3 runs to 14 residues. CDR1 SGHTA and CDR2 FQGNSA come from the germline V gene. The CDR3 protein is CASSLGVQGVGYTF. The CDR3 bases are TGTGCCAGCAGCTTAGGTGTTCAGGGGGTTGGCTACACCTTC.

CDR3: CASSSLETGATEAFF. CDR3 nucleotides: TGCGCCAGCAGCTCATTGGAAACAGGGGCCACTGAAGCTTTCTTT. V gene TRBV5-1 combines with J gene TRBJ1-1, with TRBD1 identical over 7 bases. CDR1 is SGHRS, CDR2 YFSETQ, per germline. The CDR3 is made up of 15 amino acids. V gave up 3 bases and J gave up 4 bases; unmatched junction bases: 9.

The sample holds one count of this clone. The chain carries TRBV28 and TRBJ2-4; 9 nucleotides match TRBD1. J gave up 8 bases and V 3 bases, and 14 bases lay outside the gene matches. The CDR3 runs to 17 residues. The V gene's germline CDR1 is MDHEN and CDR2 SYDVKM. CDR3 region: CASSFRGTGGYWYIQYF. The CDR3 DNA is TGTGCCAGCAGTTTCCGAGGCACAGGGGGCTATTGGTACATTCAGTACTTC.

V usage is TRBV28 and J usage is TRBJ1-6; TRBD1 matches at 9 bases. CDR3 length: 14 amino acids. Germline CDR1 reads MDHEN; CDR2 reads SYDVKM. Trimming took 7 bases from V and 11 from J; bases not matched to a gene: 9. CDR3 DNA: TGTGCCAGCACCGAGACAGGGGGAGATACACCCCTCCACTTT. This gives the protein CASTETGGDTPLHF.

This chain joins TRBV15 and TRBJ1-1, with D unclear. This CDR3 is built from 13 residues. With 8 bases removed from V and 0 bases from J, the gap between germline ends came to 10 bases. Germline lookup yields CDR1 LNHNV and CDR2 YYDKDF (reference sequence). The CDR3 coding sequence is TGTGCCACCTCGATGGTGGTGAACACTGAAGCTTTCTTT. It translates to CATSMVVNTEAFF.

CDR3: CASRPVRVISGNTIYF. CDR3 coding DNA: TGTGCCAGCAGGCCTGTCAGGGTGATCTCTGGAAACACCATATATTTT. The chain employs TRBV2 and TRBJ1-3; tentatively, D is TRBD1 (5 bases). In germline, CDR1 is SNHLY, CDR2 FYNNEI. Deletions cut 6 bases from V and 0 bases from J, with 15 bases between. The CDR3 is 16 residues long.

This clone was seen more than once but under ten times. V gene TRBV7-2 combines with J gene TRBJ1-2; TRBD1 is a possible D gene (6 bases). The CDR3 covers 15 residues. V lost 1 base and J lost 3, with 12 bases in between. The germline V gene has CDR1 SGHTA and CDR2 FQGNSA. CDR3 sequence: CASSLDQGFDYGYTF. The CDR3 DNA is TGTGCCAGCAGCTTAGATCAGGGGTTTGACTATGGCTACACCTTC.

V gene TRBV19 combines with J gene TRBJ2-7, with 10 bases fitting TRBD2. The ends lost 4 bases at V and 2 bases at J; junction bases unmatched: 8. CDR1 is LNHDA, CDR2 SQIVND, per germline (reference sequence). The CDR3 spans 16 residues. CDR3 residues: CASSKSRTSGAYEQYF. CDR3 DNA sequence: TGTGCCAGTAGTAAGTCCCGGACTAGCGGTGCCTACGAGCAGTACTTC.

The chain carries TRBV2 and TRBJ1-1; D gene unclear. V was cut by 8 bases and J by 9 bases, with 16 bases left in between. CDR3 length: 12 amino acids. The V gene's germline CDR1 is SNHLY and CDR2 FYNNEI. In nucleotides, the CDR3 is TGTGCCAGCCCGGACTGGGTTACTCAAGCTTTCTTT. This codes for CASPDWVTQAFF.

In DNA form, the CDR3 reads TGTGCCAGCAGCCCCAGGTCGGACATCCCAACAATTCAGTACTTC. Translation gives CASSPRSDIPTIQYF. This rearrangement joins TRBV9 to TRBJ2-4; D may be TRBD1 (5 bases). The V gene lost 4 bases and the J gene lost 10 bases, with 21 bases spanning the gap. The CDR3 contains 15 residues. Per the germline V gene, CDR1 is SGDLS and CDR2 is YYNGEE.

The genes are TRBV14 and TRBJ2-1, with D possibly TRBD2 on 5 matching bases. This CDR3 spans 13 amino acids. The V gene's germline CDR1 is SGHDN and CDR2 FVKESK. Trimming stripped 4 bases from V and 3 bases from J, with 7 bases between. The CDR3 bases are TGTGCCAGCAGCCCCCGGGACTACAATGAGCAGTTCTTC. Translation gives CASSPRDYNEQFF.

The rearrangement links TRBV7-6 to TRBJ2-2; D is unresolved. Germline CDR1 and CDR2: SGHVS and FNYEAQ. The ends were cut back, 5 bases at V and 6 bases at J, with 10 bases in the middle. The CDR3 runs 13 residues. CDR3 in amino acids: CASSPIGPGELFF. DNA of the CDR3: TGTGCCAGCAGCCCAATTGGACCCGGGGAGCTGTTTTTT.

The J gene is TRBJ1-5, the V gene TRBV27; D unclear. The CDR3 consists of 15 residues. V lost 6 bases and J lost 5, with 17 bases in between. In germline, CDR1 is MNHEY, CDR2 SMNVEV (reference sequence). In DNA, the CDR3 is TGTGCCAGCAGCCCCTGGGCAGGCGGGGATCAGCCCCAGCATTTT. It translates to CASSPWAGGDQPQHF.

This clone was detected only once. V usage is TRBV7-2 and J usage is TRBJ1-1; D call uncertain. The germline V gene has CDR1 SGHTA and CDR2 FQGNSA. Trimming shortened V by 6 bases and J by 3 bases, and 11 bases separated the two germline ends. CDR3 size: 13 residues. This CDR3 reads CASSFSGDTEAFF. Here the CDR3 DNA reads TGTGCCAGCAGTTTCAGTGGGGACACTGAAGCTTTCTTT.

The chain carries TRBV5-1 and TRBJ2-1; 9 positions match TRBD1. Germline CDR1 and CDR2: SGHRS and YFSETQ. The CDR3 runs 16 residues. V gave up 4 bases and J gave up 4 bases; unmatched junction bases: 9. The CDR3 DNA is TGCGCCAGCAGCCGCGGATCCGGGACAGGGTACAATGAGCAGTTCTTC. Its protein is CASSRGSGTGYNEQFF.

CDR3 nucleotide sequence: TGTGCCAGCAGTTACCCGGTGGGCCAAGAGACCCAGTACTTC. Its protein is CASSYPVGQETQYF. The V gene is TRBV4-2, the J gene TRBJ2-5; unclear D gene. Germline values: CDR1 LGHNA, CDR2 YNFKEQ. CDR3 length: 14 residues. V was shortened by 6 bases and J by 1 base, with 12 bases between the two germline ends.

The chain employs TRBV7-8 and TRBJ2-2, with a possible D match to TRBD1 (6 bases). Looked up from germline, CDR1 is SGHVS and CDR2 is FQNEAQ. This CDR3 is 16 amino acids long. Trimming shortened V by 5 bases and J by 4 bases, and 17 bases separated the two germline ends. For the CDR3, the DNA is TGTGCCAGCAGCCCGGCGGCCGCCAGGGGCACCGGGGAGCTGTTTTTT. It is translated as CASSPAAARGTGELFF.

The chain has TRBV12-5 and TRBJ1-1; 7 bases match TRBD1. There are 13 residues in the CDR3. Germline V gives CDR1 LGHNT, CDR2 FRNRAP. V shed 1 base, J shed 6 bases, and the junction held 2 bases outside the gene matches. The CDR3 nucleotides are TGTGCTAGTGGTTTGGAGCAGGGGGCTGAAGCTTTCTTT. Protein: CASGLEQGAEAFF.

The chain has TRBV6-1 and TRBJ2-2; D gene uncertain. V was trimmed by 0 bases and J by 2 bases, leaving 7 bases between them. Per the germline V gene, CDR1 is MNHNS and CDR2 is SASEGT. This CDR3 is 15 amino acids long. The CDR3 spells CASSEAYSNTGELFF. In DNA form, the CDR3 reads TGTGCCAGCAGTGAAGCTTACAGTAACACCGGGGAGCTGTTTTTT.